A selection of T cell receptor beta chains follows, all from one sample in a study of cytomegalovirus exposure and HLA in healthy donors. Some clones are missing from TCRdb's copy, which holds only in-frame ones; the method was immunoSEQ multiplex PCR. The table records 130,000 or so clones, about 8.5% of them present only once. The sample was PBMCs. Receptor source: a man aged 35-49 years in good health and CMV-seronegative. The CDR3 runs from the conserved cysteine through the conserved F or W. D genes are given only for firm matches. Clone size is shown for a subset of rows, as once, few, many or a class of expanded clone.

size	J	V	D	CDR3	DNA
-	TRBJ2-5	TRBV13	TRBD1	CASSPPGQGPQYF	TGTGCCAGCAGCCCTCCGGGACAGGGACCCCAGTACTTC
few	TRBJ1-4	TRBV28	-	CASSLAGRSRGEKLFF	TGTGCCAGCAGTTTAGCCGGACGGTCCCGAGGGGAAAAACTGTTTTTT
-	TRBJ2-3	TRBV6-5	-	CASSYSSGTSTDTQYF	TGTGCCAGCAGTTACTCTAGCGGAACTAGCACAGATACGCAGTATTTT
-	TRBJ1-5	TRBV2	TRBD1	CASSNIDRGFLQPQHF	TGTGCCAGCAGTAACATAGACAGGGGATTCTTACAGCCCCAGCATTTT
-	TRBJ2-5	TRBV18	-	CASSLSETQYF	TGTGCCAGCTCACTGTCTGAGACCCAGTACTTC
few	TRBJ2-1	TRBV7-8	TRBD1	CASRLDRANEQFF	TGTGCCAGCAGACTAGACAGGGCCAATGAGCAGTTCTTC
-	TRBJ1-4	TRBV5-6	-	CASSLANEKLFF	TGTGCCAGCAGCTTGGCAAATGAAAAACTGTTTTTT
few	TRBJ1-1	TRBV7-9	-	CASPPAEAGEGLTEAFF	TGTGCCAGCCCCCCGGCGGAGGCAGGGGAAGGGCTCACTGAAGCTTTCTTT
-	TRBJ1-2	TRBV6-5	-	CASRRSGAYGYTF	TGTGCCAGCAGGCGATCAGGGGCCTACGGCTACACCTTC
few	TRBJ1-2	TRBV27	TRBD1	CASRDRGGGYTF	TGTGCCTCCCGGGACAGGGGCGGGGGCTACACCTTC
-	TRBJ1-1	TRBV10-1	-	CASSEGGSPGTEAFF	TGCGCCAGCAGTGAGGGAGGATCACCGGGGACTGAAGCTTTCTTT
few	TRBJ2-7	TRBV27	TRBD1	CASSLKWGQGYEQYF	TGTGCCAGCAGTTTAAAGTGGGGACAGGGCTACGAGCAGTACTTC
few	TRBJ1-1	TRBV7-9	TRBD1	CASSHDRVTEAFF	TGTGCCAGCAGCCACGACAGGGTCACTGAAGCTTTCTTT
-	TRBJ1-3	TRBV19	TRBD1	CASSLSRDRLSGNTIYF	TGTGCCAGTAGTCTATCCCGGGACAGACTCTCTGGAAACACCATATATTTT
-	TRBJ2-5	TRBV5-1	-	CASSRVVEETQYF	TGCGCCAGCAGCCGAGTAGTAGAAGAGACCCAGTACTTC
-	TRBJ2-4	TRBV21-1	-	CASSSSGGAPTISKNIQYF	TGTGCCAGCAGCAGTAGCGGGGGGGCCCCAACAATTTCCAAAAACATTCAGTACTTC
-	TRBJ1-6	TRBV4-2	TRBD1	CASSPAGGSPLHF	TGTGCCAGCAGCCCGGCAGGGGGTTCACCCCTCCACTTT
few	TRBJ1-1	TRBV10-2	-	CASSPVNTEAFF	TGCGCCAGCAGCCCGGTTAACACTGAAGCTTTCTTT
-	TRBJ2-2	TRBV28	TRBD1	CASRPNRGWTGELFF	TGTGCCAGCAGACCCAACAGGGGGTGGACCGGGGAGCTGTTTTTT
-	TRBJ2-5	TRBV13	-	CASTTARGGETQYF	TGTGCCAGCACTACGGCGAGGGGGGGAGAGACCCAGTACTTC
-	TRBJ1-1	TRBV7-2	-	CASSIGGSGEAFF	TGTGCCAGCAGCATAGGAGGCTCAGGGGAAGCTTTCTTT
-	TRBJ1-1	TRBV7-2	-	CASRLQIQNTEAFF	TGTGCCAGCAGGTTACAGATCCAGAACACTGAAGCTTTCTTT
-	TRBJ2-3	TRBV9	TRBD2	CASSAVGLADFTDTQYF	TGTGCCAGCAGCGCCGTTGGACTAGCGGATTTCACAGATACGCAGTATTTT
few	TRBJ1-4	TRBV25-1	-	CASSEYNEFLEKLFF	TGTGCCAGCAGTGAATATAATGAGTTTCTCGAAAAACTGTTTTTT
few	TRBJ2-1	TRBV2	-	CASSGRGFGNEQFF	TGTGCCAGCAGTGGCCGGGGGTTTGGGAATGAGCAGTTCTTC
few	TRBJ1-4	TRBV28	TRBD1	CASSLWSVRGRGEEKLFF	TGTGCCAGCAGTTTATGGTCGGTTAGGGGCAGGGGGGAAGAAAAACTGTTTTTT
-	TRBJ2-2	TRBV23-1	TRBD1	CASSRQGAPSSGELFF	TGCGCCAGCAGTCGGCAGGGGGCGCCGAGTTCCGGGGAGCTGTTTTTT
few	TRBJ2-2	TRBV7-6	-	CASSSEGQGELFF	TGTGCCAGCAGCTCAGAGGGCCAAGGGGAGCTGTTTTTT
few	TRBJ2-7	TRBV7-9	-	CASSPPGGFEQYF	TGTGCCAGCAGCCCACCGGGCGGGTTCGAGCAGTACTTC
-	TRBJ2-7	TRBV6-5	-	CASSTTLGGEQYF	TGTGCCAGCAGTACCACACTGGGGGGCGAGCAGTACTTC
-	TRBJ1-2	TRBV5-4	-	CASSWQGNNGYTF	TGTGCCAGCAGCTGGCAGGGAAATAATGGCTACACCTTC
few	TRBJ1-2	TRBV5-1	-	CASSLGQGDGYTF	TGCGCCAGCAGCTTGGGTCAGGGCGATGGCTACACCTTC
few	TRBJ2-3	TRBV30	-	CAWKRGFSTDTQYF	TGTGCCTGGAAAAGAGGGTTTAGCACAGATACGCAGTATTTT
many	TRBJ1-5	TRBV6-1	-	CASSEIGGSNQPQHF	TGTGCCAGCAGTGAAATAGGGGGAAGCAATCAGCCCCAGCATTTT
few	TRBJ1-5	TRBV28	TRBD1	CASSPSLFRGQGLNQPQHF	TGTGCCAGCAGTCCTTCCCTATTTAGGGGACAGGGCCTCAATCAGCCCCAGCATTTT
few	TRBJ1-2	TRBV19	TRBD1	CASSIATGVLHGYTF	TGTGCCAGTAGTATTGCGACAGGGGTTCTTCATGGCTACACCTTC
-	TRBJ2-7	TRBV19	TRBD2	CASQRTSGGFDEQYF	TGTGCCAGCCAAAGGACTAGCGGGGGATTCGACGAGCAGTACTTC
few	TRBJ2-1	TRBV29-1	-	CSVEDRPGEQFF	TGCAGCGTTGAAGACAGGCCTGGGGAGCAGTTCTTC
few	TRBJ1-2	TRBV19	-	CASSPRQTIDIYGYTF	TGTGCCAGTAGTCCGCGACAGACCATAGATATCTATGGCTACACCTTC
-	TRBJ2-3	TRBV27	TRBD2	CASSSQGVILAGAPTDTQYF	TGTGCCAGCAGCTCCCAGGGGGTGATACTAGCGGGGGCCCCCACAGATACGCAGTATTTT
few	TRBJ2-3	TRBV5-8	-	CAQLGVRGTDTQYF	TGTGCCCAGCTGGGAGTTAGGGGCACAGATACGCAGTATTTT
once	TRBJ2-5	TRBV10-3	-	CAISESKLRRGEYQETQYF	TGTGCCATCAGTGAGTCAAAGTTGAGGAGGGGAGAGTACCAAGAGACCCAGTACTTC
-	TRBJ1-3	TRBV28	TRBD1	CASSGGTEGNTIYF	TGTGCCAGCAGTGGGGGGACAGAGGGAAACACCATATATTTT
few	TRBJ1-1	TRBV7-7	-	CASSFRYRGGTEAFF	TGTGCCAGCAGCTTCCGGTACCGAGGAGGCACTGAAGCTTTCTTT
medium-sized	TRBJ2-1	TRBV6-1	TRBD1	CASSEEPGTGNEQFF	TGTGCCAGCAGTGAAGAACCCGGGACAGGGAATGAGCAGTTCTTC
-	TRBJ1-4	TRBV7-9	TRBD1	CASSFVRRTGGEKLFF	TGTGCCAGCAGCTTTGTACGGAGGACAGGGGGTGAAAAACTGTTTTTT
-	TRBJ2-7	TRBV5-1	TRBD1	CASRSGTGEVYEQYF	TGCGCCAGCAGATCCGGGACAGGGGAGGTGTACGAGCAGTACTTC
-	TRBJ2-2	TRBV4-2	TRBD1	CASSQVGARGLGTGELFF	TGTGCCAGCAGCCAAGTCGGTGCCAGGGGGCTCGGCACCGGGGAGCTGTTTTTT
-	TRBJ1-1	TRBV5-1	-	CASSFDRTLNTEAFF	TGCGCCAGCAGCTTCGACAGAACTTTGAACACTGAAGCTTTCTTT
-	TRBJ1-2	TRBV7-2	TRBD1	CASLHPGGHHGYTF	TGTGCCAGCCTCCACCCAGGGGGCCATCACGGCTACACCTTC